The 13 T cell receptor beta chains below all came from one sample that was sequenced in a study of low-dose radiotherapy and immunotherapy resistance in tumors. The time point denotes: before trial treatment. First-strand cDNA relied on TRAV- and TRBV-specific primers spanning alpha and beta chains. The PCR that amplified TCRs ran for around 20 cycles, relying on a constant-region primer and a V-primer adapter. TCRdb re-called the reads through MiXCR, storing one row per CDR3 protein. This sample has tens of thousands of distinct CDR3 sequences, with about 18% found just once. The input for sequencing was PBMCs, taken before treatment. These receptor sequences come from a male donor with prostate cancer.

This clonotype was seen at least ten times. This chain joins TRBV19 and TRBJ2-2; D gene unclear. Trimming took off 3 bases at V and 7 bases at J, with 6 bases between the two ends. In germline, CDR1 is LNHDA, CDR2 SQIVND (reference sequence). The CDR3 has 12 residues. CDR3 protein: CASSIAGGELFF. The CDR3 bases are TGTGCCAGTAGTATTGCTGGCGGGGAGCTGTTTTTT.

In its sample, this clonotype was seen many times. The rearrangement joins TRBV7-2 to TRBJ2-7; D possibly uses TRBD1 or TRBD2 (5 bases each). The germline V gene encodes CDR1 SGHTA and CDR2 FQGNSA. The CDR3 is 15 residues long. The V and J ends lost 1 base and 2 bases respectively, with 12 bases between them. The CDR3 reads CASSLGLGTTYEQYF. CDR3 nucleotides: TGTGCCAGCAGCTTAGGGCTCGGGACCACCTACGAGCAGTACTTC. Filled out from reference TRBV7-2 and TRBJ2-7, the complete variable domain reads GAGVSQSPSNKVTEKGKDVELRCDPISGHTALYWYRQSLGQGLEFLIYFQGNSAPDKSGLPSDRFSAERTGGSVSTLTIQRTQQEDSAVYLCASSLGLGTTYEQYFGPGTRLTVT.

This clonotype has a count of ten or more. The chain is built from TRBV29-1 and TRBJ2-5; TRBD1 might be the D (6 bases). In germline, CDR1 is SQVTM, CDR2 ANQGSEA. The CDR3 is 14 amino acids. Between the trimmed V and J ends, which lost 4 bases and 5 bases, there was a span of 17 bases. Here the CDR3 reads CSVVPSGAWETQYF. The CDR3 DNA reads as TGCAGCGTTGTCCCCTCAGGGGCATGGGAGACCCAGTACTTC.

The gene calls are TRBV29-1 and TRBJ1-1, with unresolved D. The V end was cut by 5 bases, the J end by 8 bases, with 12 bases between. The CDR3 is 11 residues long. Looked up from germline, CDR1 is SQVTM and CDR2 is ANQGSEA. This CDR3 reads CSVPDPTEAFF. Here the CDR3 DNA reads TGCAGCGTTCCAGACCCGACGGAAGCTTTCTTT.

This clonotype was counted ten times or more. V gene TRBV14 combines with J gene TRBJ2-3, with 10 positions matching TRBD2. Trimming cost V 3 bases and J 5 bases; bases outside gene matches: 5. The CDR3 extends over 15 amino acids. CDR1 and CDR2 (germline): SGHDN, FVKESK. The CDR3 DNA reads as TGTGCCAGCAGCCAGCTCCTAGCGGGGGTAGATACGCAGTATTTT. Protein: CASSQLLAGVDTQYF.

This clonotype was found many times. This chain uses TRBV10-3 with TRBJ2-1; 9 positions agree with TRBD1. V was pared by 7 bases and J by 0 bases, with 16 bases of the junction left unmatched. Germline CDR1 ENHRY, CDR2 SYGVKD. This CDR3 region has 19 residues. The DNA of the CDR3 is TGTGCCATCACCCCAAAATACGGACAGGGGAAAATCTCCTACAATGAGCAGTTCTTC. The encoded protein is CAITPKYGQGKISYNEQFF.

This clonotype showed up many times. V usage is TRBV28 and J usage is TRBJ2-7, with a weak D call TRBD2 (5 bases). Between the trimmed V and J ends, which lost 3 bases and 5 bases, there was a span of 14 bases. The CDR3 covers 14 residues. CDR1 and CDR2 from the germline V gene are MDHEN and SYDVKM. The chain's CDR3 is CASSLPGMGNEQYF. In DNA, the CDR3 is TGTGCCAGCAGTTTGCCGGGAATGGGCAACGAGCAGTACTTC.

This clonotype was counted many times. The chain recombines TRBV6-2 or TRBV6-3 with TRBJ2-7, with 7 bases lining up with TRBD1. This CDR3 has 12 residues. The J segment lost 3 bases and the V segment lost 9 bases, leaving 5 bases of the junction unmatched. Germline CDR1 is MNHEY and CDR2 is SVGEGT. The CDR3 loop reads CASNRGDYEQYF. CDR3 nucleotides: TGTGCCAGTAACAGGGGAGACTACGAGCAGTACTTC.

This clonotype occurred many times. The V call is TRBV5-8, the J call TRBJ2-7; no reliable D call. The germline V and J ends were trimmed by 7 bases and 9 bases, with 11 bases remaining between them. The germline gives CDR1 SGHTS, CDR2 YDEGEE. This CDR3 has 10 amino acids. CDR3 sequence reads: CASAHLGQYF. The CDR3 DNA reads as TGTGCCAGCGCCCACCTGGGGCAGTACTTC.

This clonotype was counted ten times or more. The chain is built from TRBV12-3 or TRBV12-4 and TRBJ1-1; D gene ambiguous. The V and J ends lost 3 bases and 5 bases respectively, with 13 bases between them. This CDR3 spans 14 amino acids. DNA of the CDR3: TGTGCCAGCAGTTTCGTCTCCGTAGGGACTGAAGCTTTCTTT. Encoded protein: CASSFVSVGTEAFF.

Ten or more counts support this clonotype. The V and J genes are TRBV27 and TRBJ2-5; 11 bases map to TRBD1. The CDR3 is made up of 16 amino acids. CDR1 MNHEY and CDR2 SMNVEV come from the germline V gene (reference sequence). Germline trimming cut 5 bases from V and 1 base from J; bases unmatched to any gene: 6. CDR3 region: CASSRSGTGGQETQYF. The CDR3 nucleotides read TGTGCCAGCAGTCGGTCCGGGACAGGGGGCCAAGAGACCCAGTACTTC.

This clonotype was seen only a few times. The chain combines TRBV7-2 with TRBJ2-3; D is ambiguous. This CDR3 has 12 residues. CDR1 and CDR2 from the germline V gene are SGHTA and FQGNSA. V lost 2 bases and J 7 bases, leaving 7 bases between the germline ends. CDR3 nucleotide sequence: TGTGCCAGCAGCTTACGCGCCCATACGCAGTATTTT. This gives the protein CASSLRAHTQYF.

This sequence joins TRBV3-1 and TRBJ1-1; no reliable D call. Germline lookup yields CDR1 LGHDT and CDR2 YNNKEL (reference sequence). The CDR3 is made up of 12 amino acids. Trimming stripped 0 bases from V and 1 base from J, with 0 bases between. CDR3 amino acids: CASSQENTEAFF. CDR3 bases: TGTGCCAGCAGCCAAGAGAACACTGAAGCTTTCTTT. The variable domain in full, completed from reference TRBV3-1 and TRBJ1-1, reads DTAVSQTPKYLVTQMGNDKSIKCEQNLGHDTMYWYKQDSKKFLKIMFSYNNKELIINETVPNRFSPKSPDKAHLNLHINSLELGDSAVYFCASSQENTEAFFGQGTRLTVV.